This entry is about one TCR beta chain. Its antigen is undetermined. The germline V and J ends were trimmed by 0 bases and 4 bases, with 15 bases remaining between them. CDR3 size: 16 residues. Germline loops: CDR1 DFQATT, CDR2 SNEGSKA (reference sequence). The study sequenced cultured CD4+ T cell DNA using the Oncomine TCR Beta short-read assay. Using its own MiXCR run on the PCR reads, TCRdb lists one record per CDR3 protein. The sample records around 26,000 distinct CDR3 sequences, 50% to 75% being singletons. The data are from a study of vaccination and CD4 T cells after COVID-19. Study context: Overlapping SARS-CoV-2, HCoV-NL63, HCoV-OC43 and HCoV-229E spike peptides stimulated the cells. General study findings and limits: Rising from about 20 to 38, the median of SARS-CoV-2-reactive clonotypes did not change significantly.

Treatment indicated: approximately nine-day PBMC culture with coronavirus spike peptide pools or control peptides (ViraFEST assay). The receptor's source is a human donor who had recovered from COVID-19. This chain uses TRBV20-1 with TRBJ2-2; D assignment may be TRBD1 or TRBD2 (6 bases each). What was sequenced was CD4+ T cells from blood, cultured in vitro. CDR3 in amino acids: CSARDSGGAGTGELFF. CDR3 nucleotide sequence: TGCAGTGCTAGAGATTCCGGGGGCGCAGGCACCGGGGAGCTGTTTTTT.